This TCR beta chain was documented in a study of blood T cell repertoires in COVID-19. Using immunoSEQ multiplex PCR, the repertoire was profiled, and TCRdb retains in-frame clones only, with some absent. Altogether approximately 260,000 clones are present, roughly 84% being singletons, with the ten largest covering about 6.2%. The sequencing sample was made of PBMCs or T cells enriched from blood (not recorded which). The receptor was isolated from a woman aged 50 to 60 who had been exposed to COVID-19.

The CDR3 is CASSPRGIWDIQYF. The CDR3 coding sequence is TGTGCCAGCAGCCCTCGGGGGATTTGGGACATTCAGTACTTC. The gene calls are TRBV9 and TRBJ2-4; the D gene is possibly TRBD2 (6 bases). CDR1 SGDLS and CDR2 YYNGEE come from the germline V gene. Trimming shortened V by 4 bases and J by 8 bases, and 16 bases separated the two germline ends. This CDR3 contains 14 residues.